Sequencing of this T cell receptor (beta chain) was carried out in a study of spatial heterogeneity in lung cancer. This clonotype was seen ten or more times. Trimming left V 5 bases short and J 3 bases short, with 7 bases between. This CDR3 has 12 amino acids. Germline loops: CDR1 SEHNR, CDR2 FQNEAQ (reference sequence). TCRdb re-analysed the 5' RACE reads in MiXCR, keeping a single row per CDR3 protein. The table has tens of thousands of distinct CDR3 sequences, over 4.5% seen once. This sample's time point: sample taken at primary tumor resection. TCRs were sequenced from unsorted whole RNA of tumor, nontumor lung or PBMC.

The V gene is TRBV7-9, the J gene TRBJ1-1, with no clear D. The source of this sequence is a male donor with early-stage non-small cell lung cancer. The input for sequencing was PBMCs, taken at surgery. This CDR3 is CASSPGYTEAFF. CDR3 nucleotide sequence: TGTGCCAGCAGCCCTGGGTACACTGAAGCTTTCTTT.